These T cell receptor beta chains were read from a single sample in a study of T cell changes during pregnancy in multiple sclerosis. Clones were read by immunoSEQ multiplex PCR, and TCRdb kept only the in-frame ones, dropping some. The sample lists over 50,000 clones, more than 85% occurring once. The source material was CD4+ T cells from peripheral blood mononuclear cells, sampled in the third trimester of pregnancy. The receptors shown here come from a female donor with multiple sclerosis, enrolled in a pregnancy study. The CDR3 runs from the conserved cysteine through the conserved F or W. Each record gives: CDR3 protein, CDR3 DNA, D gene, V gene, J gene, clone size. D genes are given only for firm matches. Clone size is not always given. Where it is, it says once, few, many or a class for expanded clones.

CASSLSPPVLAGTNNEQFF	TGTGCCAGCAGCTTAAGCCCGCCCGTACTAGCGGGGACTAACAATGAGCAGTTCTTC	TRBD2	TRBV11-1	TRBJ2-1	NA
CASSPDRGRGTEAFF	TGTGCCAGCAGCCCCGACAGGGGGCGAGGCACTGAAGCTTTCTTT	TRBD1	TRBV5-6	TRBJ1-1	NA
CASSGPRDSSYYEQYF	TGTGCCAGCAGTGGTCCCCGGGACTCGTCTTATTACGAGCAGTACTTC	NA	TRBV6-1	TRBJ2-7	NA
CASSLVADSGNTIYF	TGTGCCAGCAGCTTAGTGGCAGACTCTGGAAACACCATATATTTT	NA	TRBV7-2	TRBJ1-3	NA
CASSLAGLKYNSPLHF	TGCGCCAGCAGCTTGGCAGGGTTGAAATATAATTCACCCCTCCACTTT	NA	TRBV5-1	TRBJ1-6	NA
CASSLDRNPYEQYF	TGTGCCAGCAGCTTAGACAGAAACCCCTACGAGCAGTACTTC	NA	TRBV7-9	TRBJ2-7	NA
CASSPVSEINEKLFF	TGTGCCAGCTCACCGGTGAGCGAGATTAATGAAAAACTGTTTTTT	NA	TRBV18	TRBJ1-4	NA
CASSPWETGNTGELFF	TGTGCCAGCAGCCCCTGGGAGACAGGGAACACCGGGGAGCTGTTTTTT	NA	TRBV5-8	TRBJ2-2	NA
CASSWDRDSVSYEQYF	TGTGCCAGCAGCTGGGACCGGGACAGTGTTTCCTACGAGCAGTACTTC	TRBD1	TRBV7-9	TRBJ2-7	NA
CASSLNTGNTEAFF	TGTGCCAGCAGCTTAAATACAGGGAACACTGAAGCTTTCTTT	NA	TRBV7-9	TRBJ1-1	NA
CATQLGGGDTQYF	TGTGCCACCCAACTCGGGGGAGGCGATACGCAGTATTTT	NA	TRBV19	TRBJ2-3	once
CASSHKQGRAYGYTF	TGTGCCAGCAGCCATAAACAAGGCAGGGCTTATGGCTACACCTTC	NA	TRBV14	TRBJ1-2	NA
CASSPTQGGAGSPLHF	TGTGCCAGCTCACCCACCCAAGGGGGGGCAGGCTCACCCCTCCACTTT	NA	TRBV18	TRBJ1-6	NA
CSASVSGANVLTF	TGCAGCGCTTCGGTCTCTGGGGCCAACGTCCTGACTTTC	NA	TRBV29-1	TRBJ2-6	NA
CASSPDGFKAFF	TGCGCCAGCAGCCCTGACGGGTTCAAAGCTTTCTTT	NA	TRBV4-3	TRBJ1-1	few
CASSLGSRSTEAFF	TGCGCCAGCAGCTTGGGTTCCAGAAGCACTGAAGCTTTCTTT	NA	TRBV5-1	TRBJ1-1	NA
CASSPPGTGWAEAFF	TGTGCCAGCAGCCCACCCGGGACAGGGTGGGCTGAAGCTTTCTTT	TRBD1	TRBV5-8	TRBJ1-1	once
CASSPTGGFQPQHF	TGTGCCAGCAGCCCCACAGGGGGCTTTCAGCCCCAGCATTTT	TRBD1	TRBV11-2	TRBJ1-5	NA
CASSEGTQGRHEQYF	TGTGCCAGCAGTGAAGGTACTCAGGGGCGACACGAGCAGTACTTC	NA	TRBV6-1	TRBJ2-7	NA
CASSPGQGNEKLFF	TGTGCCAGCTCACCAGGACAGGGAAATGAAAAACTGTTTTTT	TRBD1	TRBV18	TRBJ1-4	NA
CASSVAGGPVDTQYF	TGTGCCAGCAGTGTAGCGGGAGGGCCCGTAGATACGCAGTATTTT	TRBD2	TRBV2	TRBJ2-3	NA
CASSESGKALRLSSYNSPLHF	TGCGCCAGCAGTGAGTCGGGCAAGGCACTCAGATTGAGCTCCTATAATTCACCCCTCCACTTT	NA	TRBV10-1	TRBJ1-6	NA
CASSPPGTRSYFEQYF	TGTGCCAGCTCACCACCCGGGACTAGATCTTATTTCGAGCAGTACTTC	TRBD2	TRBV18	TRBJ2-7	NA
CASTPGQTYEQYF	TGTGCCAGTACTCCGGGACAAACCTACGAGCAGTACTTC	NA	TRBV19	TRBJ2-7	NA
CASRSLAGGLDIQYF	TGCGCCAGCAGATCGCTAGCGGGGGGGCTTGACATTCAGTACTTC	TRBD2	TRBV5-1	TRBJ2-4	NA
CASRLTGGNQPQHF	TGTGCCAGTAGGTTAACAGGGGGGAATCAGCCCCAGCATTTT	TRBD1	TRBV19	TRBJ1-5	NA
CASSDLGGPTEAFF	TGTGCCAGCAGCGACCTAGGAGGGCCCACTGAAGCTTTCTTT	NA	TRBV7-6	TRBJ1-1	NA
CASSYIFGREQYF	TGTGCCAGCAGTTATATCTTTGGGCGCGAGCAGTACTTC	NA	TRBV6-5	TRBJ2-7	NA
CASSLARTRDTQYF	TGTGCCAGCAGCTTGGCCCGCACCCGGGATACGCAGTATTTT	NA	TRBV5-4	TRBJ2-3	NA